This TCR beta chain was recorded in a study of shared clonotypes between healthy human individuals. Study-wide findings and caveats: The authors sampled blood alone, and tissue repertoires likely differ.

Each PCR replicate run on unsorted PBMC took in 250 to 300 ng DNA, tens of thousands of T cell genomes. Clones were read by immunoSEQ multiplex PCR, and TCRdb kept only the in-frame ones, dropping some. The table has approximately 500,000 clones, approximately 78% seen once. This clone appeared once. No antigen is known for it. CDR3 length: 17 residues. CDR1 is MGHRA and CDR2 is YSYEKL in the germline V gene. With 2 bases removed from V and 4 bases from J, the gap between germline ends came to 20 bases. The sequence was obtained from a woman between 35 and 50 years old in good health. Some clones in this sample may be carry-over from other donors' samples. The chain recombines TRBV4-1 with TRBJ1-2; D is undetermined. Sequencing was performed on PBMCs. The CDR3: CASSQSQPDQSAYGYTF. The CDR3 nucleotides are TGCGCCAGCAGCCAATCTCAGCCAGACCAAAGCGCCTATGGCTACACCTTC.